The entry below gives a single T cell receptor (beta chain) sequence along with its context. The target antigen is unknown. These data originate in a study of T cells in Graves' hyperthyroidism and ophthalmopathy. Study results and caveats: Researchers report that a 13 V-J model separated ophthalmopathy from stable hyperthyroidism. Most clonotypes expanded in thyroid above 0.001 were likewise present in blood.

The CDR3 regions of TCR beta were amplified from RNA transcripts. A first-round RT-PCR of the TCR CDR3 used the HTBI primer set. From the multiplex PCR reads, TCRdb called clonotypes with MiXCR, one entry per CDR3 protein. This table holds approximately 520,000 distinct CDR3 sequences, roughly a quarter found once. V was trimmed by 2 bases and J by 10 bases, leaving 25 bases between them. This CDR3 is built from 16 residues. CDR1 SGHRS and CDR2 YFSETQ come from the germline V gene. The sequenced sample consisted of blood. This chain links TRBV5-1 with TRBJ2-7; D is undetermined. The receptor comes from a woman under 40 with Graves' ophthalmopathy. CDR3 nucleotides: TGCGCCAGCAGCTTCAACGTCGGCATGGCCGTTGGCGATCAGTACTTC. Translated, it gives CASSFNVGMAVGDQYF.